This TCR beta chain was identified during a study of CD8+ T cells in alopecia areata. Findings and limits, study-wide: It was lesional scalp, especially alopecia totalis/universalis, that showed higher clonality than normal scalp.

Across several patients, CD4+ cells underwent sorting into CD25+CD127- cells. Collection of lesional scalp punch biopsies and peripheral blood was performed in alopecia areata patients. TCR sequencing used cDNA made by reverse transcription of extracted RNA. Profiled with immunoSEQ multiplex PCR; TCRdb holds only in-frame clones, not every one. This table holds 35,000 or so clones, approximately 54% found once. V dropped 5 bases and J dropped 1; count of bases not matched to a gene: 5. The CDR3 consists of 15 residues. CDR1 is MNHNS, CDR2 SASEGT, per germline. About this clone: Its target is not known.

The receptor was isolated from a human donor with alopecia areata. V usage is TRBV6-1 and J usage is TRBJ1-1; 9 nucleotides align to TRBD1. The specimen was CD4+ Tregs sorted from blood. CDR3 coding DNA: TGTGCCAGCAGTCGGGACAGGGTTGGGAACACTGAAGCTTTCTTT. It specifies CASSRDRVGNTEAFF.